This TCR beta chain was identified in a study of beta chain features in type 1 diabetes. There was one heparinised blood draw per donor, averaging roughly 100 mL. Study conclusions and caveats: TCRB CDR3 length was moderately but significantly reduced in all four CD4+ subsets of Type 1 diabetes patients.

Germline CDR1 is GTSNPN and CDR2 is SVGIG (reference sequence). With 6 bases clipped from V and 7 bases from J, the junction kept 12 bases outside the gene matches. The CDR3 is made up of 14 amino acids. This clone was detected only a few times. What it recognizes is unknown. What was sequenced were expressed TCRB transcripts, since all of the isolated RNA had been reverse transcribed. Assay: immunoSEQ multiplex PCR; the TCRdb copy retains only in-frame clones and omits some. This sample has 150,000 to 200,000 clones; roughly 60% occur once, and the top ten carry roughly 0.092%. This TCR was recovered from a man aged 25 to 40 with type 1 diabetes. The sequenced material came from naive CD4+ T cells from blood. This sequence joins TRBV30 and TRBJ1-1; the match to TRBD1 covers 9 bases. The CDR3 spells CACQVPGTGSEAFF. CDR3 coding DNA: TGTGCCTGCCAAGTCCCCGGGACAGGGAGTGAAGCTTTCTTT.